This T cell receptor (beta chain) was found in a study of metastatic and nonmetastatic thyroid tumors (TCRdb year 2020). Concerning the study at large: For patients with malignant and with benign thyroid disease, the researchers compared repertoires between peripheral blood samples and tumor or nodule tissue samples.

This clone was observed many times. The clone's antigen remains unknown. Base quality data are lacking; no much larger clone is found one base away. V drops 2 bases and J drops 0 bases, leaving 8 bases in between. The CDR3 holds 15 amino acids from the cysteine to the phenylalanine. Solely the CDR3 DNA is kept, with 45 bases framed from the first base. CDR1 and CDR2 (SGHAT, FQNNGV) derive from the germline V gene. No patient had received any treatment before thyroid surgery. Using T-cell receptor beta sequencing, the researchers looked back retrospectively at clinical samples from patients, gathered between about 2012 and 2018. Library prep was done by PCR. The sample was run on an Illumina HiSeq 4000. The TCR beta-chain CDR3 region of each patient was profiled by high-throughput sequencing. As for the original processing: A classifier to discriminate distant-metastatic papillary thyroid cancer patients was built from CDR3 differences across clinicopathological groups. To measure repertoire diversity the researchers used the Shannon index, while the Morisita-Horn index served to gauge how similar the tumor and blood repertoires were. TCRdb applied fastp at Q25 and MiXCR to the public reads, then kept only in-frame beta chains. TCRdb, not the authors, supplied the V and J calls. The sample contains 18,000 or so clones, less than 25% of them found a single time. Together, the top ten hold about 15% of the sample.

Study-wide findings and limitations: In both blood and tumor samples, TCR beta diversity was reported to be significantly higher in malignant tumors than in benign nodules.

The sample consisted of tumor tissue. This TCR was recovered from a female donor with papillary thyroid cancer or a benign thyroid nodule (not recorded which). Some clones in this sample may be carry-over from other donors' samples. The chain uses TRBV11-2 and TRBJ2-1; the D gene remains uncertain. This receptor has the CDR3 CASSLHVGSYNEQFF. The DNA sequence is TGTGCCAGCAGCTTACACGTCGGCTCCTACAATGAGCAGTTCTTC.